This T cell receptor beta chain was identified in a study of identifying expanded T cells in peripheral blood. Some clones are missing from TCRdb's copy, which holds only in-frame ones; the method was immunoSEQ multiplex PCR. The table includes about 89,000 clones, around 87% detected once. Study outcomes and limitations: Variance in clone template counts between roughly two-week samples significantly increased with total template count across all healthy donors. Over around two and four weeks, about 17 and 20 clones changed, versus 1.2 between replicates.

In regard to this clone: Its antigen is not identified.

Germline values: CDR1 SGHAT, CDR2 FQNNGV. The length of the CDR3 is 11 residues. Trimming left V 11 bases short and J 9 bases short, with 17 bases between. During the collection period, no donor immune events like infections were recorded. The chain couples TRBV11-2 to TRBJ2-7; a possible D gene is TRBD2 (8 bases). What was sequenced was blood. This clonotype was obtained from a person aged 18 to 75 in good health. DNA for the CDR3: TGTGCCTCGGGGGGGACAGTGGTGCAGTACTTC. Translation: CASGGTVVQYF.